This TCR beta chain was observed in a study of cytotoxic CD8 clonotypes in ibrutinib-treated CLL. Sequencing was performed with immunoSEQ multiplex PCR; in TCRdb, only in-frame clones are kept and a portion is missing. The table includes about 68,000 clones, about two thirds detected once. The sample consisted of PBMCs, taken after 12 months of ibrutinib treatment. The sequence came from a human donor with chronic lymphocytic leukemia.

CDR3 sequence: CAISAARGQGSSEQYF. The DNA of the CDR3 is TGTGCCATCAGTGCCGCTCGGGGACAGGGGTCCTCTGAGCAGTACTTC. The chain uses TRBV10-3 and TRBJ2-7; 10 nucleotides match TRBD1. The ends lost 4 bases at V and 7 bases at J; junction bases unmatched: 13. In germline, CDR1 is ENHRY, CDR2 SYGVKD. The CDR3 is 16 amino acids.